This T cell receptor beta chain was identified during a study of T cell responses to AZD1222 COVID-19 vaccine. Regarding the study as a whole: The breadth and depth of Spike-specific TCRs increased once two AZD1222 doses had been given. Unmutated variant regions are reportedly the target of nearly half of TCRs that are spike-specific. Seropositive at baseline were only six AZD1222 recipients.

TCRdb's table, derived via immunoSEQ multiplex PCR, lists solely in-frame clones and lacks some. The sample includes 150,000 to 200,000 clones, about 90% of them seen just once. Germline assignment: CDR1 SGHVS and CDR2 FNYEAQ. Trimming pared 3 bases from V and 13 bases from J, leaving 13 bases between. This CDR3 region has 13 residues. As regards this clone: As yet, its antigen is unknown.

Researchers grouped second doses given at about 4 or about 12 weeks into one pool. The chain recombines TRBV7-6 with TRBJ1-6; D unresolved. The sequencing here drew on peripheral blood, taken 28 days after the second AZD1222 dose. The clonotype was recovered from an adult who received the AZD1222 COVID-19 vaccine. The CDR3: CASSLRVFTPLHF. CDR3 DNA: TGTGCCAGCAGCTTGAGGGTATTTACGCCCCTCCACTTT.